A single sample is the source of the 6 T cell receptor beta chains below, sequenced in a study of cytomegalovirus exposure and HLA in healthy donors. The PCR employed 60 Vbeta primers together with 13 Jbeta primers. Sequencing was performed with immunoSEQ multiplex PCR; in TCRdb, only in-frame clones are kept and a portion is missing. The sample includes some 140,000 clones, around 75% of them seen just once. Specimen: PBMCs. The receptors derive from a man under 40 in good health and CMV-seronegative.

In this sample, this clone turned up once. This rearrangement joins TRBV28 to TRBJ2-5, with 8 bases that match TRBD2. V lost 4 bases, J lost 2 bases, and 3 bases stayed unmatched. CDR3 length: 14 residues. CDR1 and CDR2 from the germline V gene are MDHEN and SYDVKM. The CDR3 region is CASSSAGGQETQYF. The CDR3 DNA reads as TGTGCCAGCAGTTCGGCGGGGGGTCAAGAGACCCAGTACTTC. The whole variable domain, remainder taken from reference TRBV28 and TRBJ2-5, is DVKVTQSSRYLVKRTGEKVFLECVQDMDHENMFWYRQDPGLGLRLIYFSYDVKMKEKGDIPEGYSVSREKKERFSLILESASTNQTSMYLCASSSAGGQETQYFGPGTRLLVL.

This clone has only one observation. The sample carries other DNA sequences with the same CDR3. CDR3 sequence reads: CASSLAPYEQYF. The CDR3 DNA reads TGTGCCAGCAGCTTAGCGCCCTACGAGCAGTACTTC. The chain is built from TRBV5-8 and TRBJ2-7, with D unresolved. The CDR3 length is 12 residues. Trimming took off 2 bases at V and 2 bases at J, with 5 bases between the two ends. Germline V gene sequence: CDR1 SGHTS, CDR2 YDEGEE.

The V gene is TRBV7-2, the J gene TRBJ1-1; 8 nucleotides line up with TRBD1. Losses at the gene ends were 2 bases for V and 0 bases for J; bases not matched to a gene: 8. The CDR3 contains 17 residues. From germline, CDR1 is SGHTA and CDR2 FQGNSA. CDR3 region: CASSLLTTGGMNTEAFF. For the CDR3, the DNA is TGTGCCAGCAGCTTACTAACAACAGGGGGAATGAACACTGAAGCTTTCTTT.

V gene TRBV21-1 combines with J gene TRBJ2-2; the table assigns TRBD2, which was not confirmed against the DNA. TRBV21-1 corresponds to a pseudogene. The CDR3 has 15 amino acids. The CDR3 DNA reads TGTGCCAGCAGGAGGAGGGGAATCTGGGCCGGGGAGCTGTTTTTT. Translated, it gives CASRRRGIWAGELFF.

In DNA form, the CDR3 reads TGTGCCAGCAGTTACTCCCCCCGGTCAGGCGAAAAACTGTTTTTT. Amino acids: CASSYSPRSGEKLFF. The chain uses TRBV6-6 and TRBJ1-4; D is uncertain. This CDR3 spans 15 amino acids. Trimming pared 0 bases from V and 8 bases from J, leaving 13 bases between. CDR1 is MNHNY and CDR2 is SVGAGI in the germline V gene (reference sequence).

This rearrangement joins TRBV9 to TRBJ2-7; TRBD2 matches 11 bases. V shed 1 base, J shed 2 bases, and the junction held 2 bases outside the gene matches. The germline CDR1 and CDR2 sequences are SGDLS and YYNGEE. The CDR3 spans 15 residues. The DNA for the CDR3 is TGTGCCAGCAGCGTAAGTAGCGGGGGGGCCTACGAGCAGTACTTC. It is translated as CASSVSSGGAYEQYF.